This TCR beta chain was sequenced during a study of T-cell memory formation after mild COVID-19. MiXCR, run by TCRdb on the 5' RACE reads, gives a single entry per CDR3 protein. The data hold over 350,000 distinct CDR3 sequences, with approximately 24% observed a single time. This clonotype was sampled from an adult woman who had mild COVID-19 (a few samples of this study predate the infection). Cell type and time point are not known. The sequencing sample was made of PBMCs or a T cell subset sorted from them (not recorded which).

The DNA for the CDR3 is TGTGCCATAAGGGCGTCTGGGGCCAACGTCCTGACTTTC. This codes for CAIRASGANVLTF. The genes are TRBV6-2 or TRBV6-3 and TRBJ2-6; D gene unclear. The CDR3 loop spans 13 amino acids. The germline V gene has CDR1 MNHEY and CDR2 SVGEGT. Trimming left V 10 bases short and J 1 base short, with 8 bases between.